This T cell receptor beta chain comes out of a study of blood T cell repertoires in COVID-19. Profiled with immunoSEQ multiplex PCR; TCRdb holds only in-frame clones, not every one. Of about 64,000 clones detected, about 88% appear once; the ten largest clones hold roughly 4%. The CDR3 extends over 16 amino acids. Per the germline V gene, CDR1 is SGHRS and CDR2 is YFSETQ. With 1 base removed from V and 2 bases from J, the gap between germline ends came to 15 bases. The rearrangement links TRBV5-1 to TRBJ2-5; TRBD1 might be the D (5 bases). The sequenced material came from peripheral blood. The receptor comes from a man in his 70s with acute or convalescent COVID-19. The CDR3 reads CASSLLSKGSQETQYF. DNA of the CDR3: TGCGCCAGCAGCTTGCTATCAAAGGGGTCTCAAGAGACCCAGTACTTC.